Each of the 29 T cell receptor beta chains below was sequenced from the same sample in a study of blood T cell repertoires in COVID-19 (dated by TCRdb to about 2020). The library was generated by the immunoSEQ multiplex PCR assay. Here the immuneACCESS table is served through TCRdb, limited to in-frame sequences with V and J called. Missing clones are a known gap in these copies; in checked studies unresolved V genes cover under half, and the rest lacks a known reason. The sample data list roughly 280,000 clones, and 89% of these were observed just once. 2.2% of the sample belongs to the ten largest clones. Sequenced input: peripheral blood. These receptors originate from a man aged 50-59 years with acute or convalescent COVID-19.

The V and J genes are TRBV6-5 and TRBJ1-2; D might be TRBD1 (6 bases). In germline, CDR1 is MNHEY, CDR2 SVGAGI. The ends were cut back, 10 bases at V and 8 bases at J, with 20 bases in the middle. This CDR3 region has 13 residues. The CDR3 spells CAIGNDRPRGYTF. DNA for the CDR3: TGTGCCATCGGAAACGACAGGCCACGGGGCTACACCTTC.

This chain joins TRBV5-1 and TRBJ2-7; 7 bases match TRBD1. Trimming took 7 bases from V and 5 from J; bases not matched to a gene: 9. From germline, CDR1 is SGHRS and CDR2 YFSETQ. This CDR3 has 13 residues. CDR3 sequence (DNA): TGCGCCAGCTATACCGGGACAGAAAACGAGCAGTACTTC. Protein sequence: CASYTGTENEQYF.

V gene TRBV5-4 combines with J gene TRBJ2-7, with D possibly matching TRBD2 (6 bases). This CDR3 has 15 amino acids. V lost 0 bases and J 0 bases, leaving 10 bases between the germline ends. The germline gives CDR1 SGHNT, CDR2 YYREEE (reference sequence). The chain's CDR3 is CASSLALASSYEQYF. For the CDR3, the DNA is TGTGCCAGCAGCTTGGCCCTAGCGAGCTCCTACGAGCAGTACTTC.

V and J are TRBV5-4 and TRBJ2-7; possibly TRBD2 for D (6 bases). The V gene lost 3 bases and the J gene lost 11 bases, with 12 bases spanning the gap. This CDR3 comprises 11 residues. CDR1 is SGHNT, CDR2 YYREEE, per germline (reference sequence). The CDR3 here is CASSSGTLKYF. CDR3 DNA sequence: TGTGCCAGCAGCTCAGGGACTCTCAAGTACTTC.

This chain joins TRBV9 and TRBJ1-1; 7 bases fit TRBD1. Germline-derived CDR1 and CDR2 are SGDLS and YYNGEE. The CDR3 runs to 14 residues. J gave up 10 bases and V 0 bases, and 9 bases lay outside the gene matches. The CDR3 sequence: CASSVAGTARGAFF. CDR3 sequence (DNA): TGTGCCAGCAGCGTAGCTGGGACAGCGAGGGGAGCTTTCTTT.

This rearrangement joins TRBV7-9 to TRBJ2-7, with D perhaps matching TRBD1 (5 bases). V gave up 7 bases and J gave up 5 bases, with 18 bases separating them. The CDR3 loop spans 14 amino acids. Germline CDR1 is SEHNR and CDR2 is FQNEAQ (reference sequence). The CDR3 nucleotides read TGTGCCAGCAACCCTGAGGCAGGGCAACACGAGCAGTACTTC. This translates into CASNPEAGQHEQYF.

The chain combines TRBV14 with TRBJ1-2; TRBD1 might be the D (6 bases). The V gene's germline CDR1 is SGHDN and CDR2 FVKESK. This CDR3 has 14 residues. V lost 4 bases to trimming and J lost 8 bases, with 17 bases between them. The CDR3 region is CASSPGQPRGGYTF. CDR3 DNA sequence: TGTGCCAGCAGCCCAGGACAGCCTCGCGGCGGCTACACCTTC.

The chain links TRBV3-1 (or the pseudogene TRBV3-2) to TRBJ2-5, with TRBD1 identical over 7 bases. Germline CDR1 and CDR2: LGHDT and YNNKEL (reference sequence). V dropped 8 bases and J dropped 0; count of bases not matched to a gene: 6. This CDR3 comprises 14 residues. Written as DNA, the CDR3 is TGTGCCAGCGTTGGGGACAGCTACCAAGAGACCCAGTACTTC. Translating gives CASVGDSYQETQYF.

A few counts support this clone. This chain connects TRBV18 to TRBJ2-2, with D perhaps matching TRBD1 (5 bases). The germline gives CDR1 KGHSH, CDR2 LQKENI. This CDR3 contains 18 residues. V shed 4 bases and J shed 0 bases, with 18 bases lying between them. The CDR3 spells CASSQGLIGQPNTGELFF. CDR3 in DNA: TGTGCCAGCTCACAAGGGCTTATAGGACAACCGAACACCGGGGAGCTGTTTTTT.

V is TRBV2 and J is TRBJ1-1, with 7 nucleotides matching TRBD1. The CDR3 spans 14 residues. Trimming removed 4 bases from V and 4 bases from J; junction bases left unmatched: 6. Germline CDR1 is SNHLY and CDR2 is FYNNEI. The DNA of the CDR3 is TGTGCCAGCAGTGTCAACAGGGGTAGCACTGAAGCTTTCTTT. Translated, it gives CASSVNRGSTEAFF.

The V gene is TRBV7-2, the J gene TRBJ2-7, with 8 bases that match TRBD2. This CDR3 region has 15 residues. CDR1 is SGHTA, CDR2 FQGNSA, per germline. Unmatched junction bases numbered 4, after V lost 3 bases and J lost 0 bases. The CDR3 sequence: CASSFYGGASYEQYF. CDR3 nucleotides: TGTGCCAGCAGCTTTTACGGGGGGGCCTCCTACGAGCAGTACTTC.

The V and J genes are TRBV5-6 and TRBJ1-2, with 9 bases fitting TRBD1. Germline V CDR1 and CDR2: SGHDT, YYEEEE. The CDR3 loop spans 13 amino acids. V was clipped by 4 bases and J by 12 bases; unmatched bases: 10. CDR3 region: CASSLLGTGINTF. CDR3 nucleotides: TGTGCCAGCAGCCTGCTGGGGACAGGGATTAACACCTTC.

Points on this clone: Other DNA sequences within the sample encode an identical CDR3. The CDR3: CASSLEGGNQPQHF. The DNA of the CDR3 is TGCGCCAGCAGCTTGGAAGGGGGCAATCAGCCCCAGCATTTT. The V and J genes are TRBV5-1 and TRBJ1-5; tentative D call: TRBD1 (5 bases). V lost 0 bases and J lost 2, with 6 bases in between. The CDR3 has 14 amino acids. Germline CDR1 and CDR2: SGHRS and YFSETQ.

On this clone itself: A single base separates this from a much larger clone, so it may be a read error. This chain connects TRBV3-1 (or the pseudogene TRBV3-2) to TRBJ1-5, with D hard to call. Germline V gene sequence: CDR1 LGHDT, CDR2 YNNKEL (reference sequence). V lost 5 bases and J lost 4, with 9 bases in between. The CDR3 is 13 amino acids. CDR3 nucleotide sequence: TGTGCCAGCAGCTCGACCGGGAATCAGCCCCAGCATTTT. It encodes CASSSTGNQPQHF.

The chain is built from TRBV5-1 and TRBJ2-3; 9 bases fit TRBD1. CDR1 SGHRS and CDR2 YFSETQ come from the germline V gene. Losses at the gene ends were 6 bases for V and 3 bases for J; bases not matched to a gene: 8. The length of the CDR3 is 15 residues. The CDR3 sequence is CASNRRQGGTDTQYF. The CDR3 coding sequence is TGCGCCAGCAATCGGAGACAGGGGGGAACAGATACGCAGTATTTT.

The gene calls are TRBV27 and TRBJ2-2, with TRBD2 as a possible D gene (5 bases). Germline-derived CDR1 and CDR2 are MNHEY and SMNVEV (reference sequence). The germline V and J ends were trimmed by 10 bases and 6 bases, with 24 bases remaining between them. The CDR3 covers 16 residues. The CDR3 coding sequence is TGTGCCACCCGCCCCTTGGACGGACTTAATGCCGGGGAGCTGTTTTTT. It encodes CATRPLDGLNAGELFF.

CDR3 sequence: CASSRGLAGGNEQFF. The CDR3 coding sequence is TGCGCCAGCAGCCGAGGACTAGCGGGGGGCAATGAGCAGTTCTTC. The V call is TRBV5-1, the J call TRBJ2-1; 14 bases map to TRBD2. V shed 4 bases and J 6 bases; nucleotides not matched to a gene: 3. The germline CDR1 and CDR2 sequences are SGHRS and YFSETQ. CDR3 length: 15 residues.

The chain has TRBV29-1 and TRBJ2-5; perhaps TRBD1 as D (5 bases). V lost 3 bases, J lost 2 bases, and 7 bases lay in between. In germline, CDR1 is SQVTM, CDR2 ANQGSEA. This CDR3 region has 12 residues. The CDR3 DNA reads TGCAGCGTTGATGACAGACAAGAGACCCAGTACTTC. Translating it yields CSVDDRQETQYF. Filled out from reference TRBV29-1 and TRBJ2-5, the complete variable domain reads SAVISQKPSRDICQRGTSLTIQCQVDSQVTMMFWYRQQPGQSLTLIATANQGSEATYESGFVIDKFPISRPNLTFSTLTVSNMSPEDSSIYLCSVDDRQETQYFGPGTRLLVL.

This sequence joins TRBV6-1 and TRBJ1-1; possible D gene TRBD1, 5 bases. There are 13 residues in the CDR3. Deletions cut 1 base from V and 7 bases from J, with 10 bases between. CDR1 and CDR2 from the germline V gene are MNHNS and SASEGT. The CDR3 DNA follows: TGTGCCAGCAGTGAAGGGGGGAGGGGTGAAGCTTTCTTT. As protein: CASSEGGRGEAFF.

This chain joins TRBV6-5 and TRBJ1-4; 8 nucleotides align to TRBD1. Looked up from germline, CDR1 is MNHEY and CDR2 is SVGAGI. This CDR3 comprises 13 residues. V dropped 2 bases and J dropped 10; count of bases not matched to a gene: 3. DNA for the CDR3: TGTGCCAGCAGTTACCAGGGGGCAGCAAAACTGTTTTTT. Amino acid sequence: CASSYQGAAKLFF.

This chain joins TRBV10-2 and TRBJ1-4; D gene unclear. V shed 11 bases and J shed 1 base, with 8 bases lying between them. The germline V gene encodes CDR1 WSHSY and CDR2 SAAADI. The CDR3 is 12 amino acids. CDR3 loop: CALPGTNEKLFF. The CDR3 DNA reads TGCGCCTTACCGGGAACTAATGAAAAACTGTTTTTT.

The chain carries TRBV7-6 and TRBJ2-3, with D uncertain. CDR1 and CDR2 (germline): SGHVS, FNYEAQ. Trimming cost V 2 bases and J 5 bases, with 8 bases left between them. The CDR3 sequence is 13 residues long. Here the CDR3 DNA reads TGTGCCAGCAGCTTACCTTCCGTAGATACGCAGTATTTT. Translated, it gives CASSLPSVDTQYF.

V usage is TRBV7-3 and J usage is TRBJ1-6, with 7 bases that match TRBD1. V dropped 2 bases and J dropped 7; count of bases not matched to a gene: 2. The CDR3 loop spans 14 amino acids. The V gene's germline CDR1 is SGHTA and CDR2 FQGTGA. The CDR3, as DNA: TGTGCCAGCAGCTTAGGGGACAGAAATTCACCCCTCCACTTT. Translating gives CASSLGDRNSPLHF.

This clone has ten or more counts. The rearrangement links TRBV20-1 to TRBJ2-1; the D gene is possibly TRBD1 (5 bases). V gave up 4 bases and J gave up 8 bases, with 9 bases separating them. Per germline, CDR1 DFQATT and CDR2 SNEGSKA (reference sequence). The CDR3 loop spans 11 amino acids. This CDR3 is CSAKSGHEQFF. The CDR3, as DNA: TGCAGTGCTAAATCAGGGCATGAGCAGTTCTTC.

CDR3 DNA: TGTGCCAGCAGCCGTAACGCCGGGACACAGAATCAGCCCCAGCATTTT. Protein product: CASSRNAGTQNQPQHF. This chain connects TRBV7-2 to TRBJ1-5; D possibly corresponds to TRBD1 (6 bases). With 5 bases removed from V and 4 bases from J, the gap between germline ends came to 18 bases. CDR3 length: 16 amino acids. CDR1 and CDR2 from the germline V gene are SGHTA and FQGNSA.

The CDR3 loop is CASSPPTGISTEAFF. The CDR3 coding sequence is TGTGCCAGCAGCCCCCCTACAGGTATAAGCACTGAAGCTTTCTTT. V gene TRBV3-1 (or the pseudogene TRBV3-2) combines with J gene TRBJ1-1; a possible D gene is TRBD1 (5 bases). Per germline, CDR1 LGHDT and CDR2 YNNKEL (reference sequence). The CDR3 extends over 15 amino acids. V lost 4 bases to trimming and J lost 4 bases, with 16 bases between them.

The chain couples TRBV19 to TRBJ1-2; D is ambiguous. V was pared by 3 bases and J by 2 bases, with 13 bases between. The CDR3 totals 15 residues. Per the germline V gene, CDR1 is LNHDA and CDR2 is SQIVND (reference sequence). The CDR3 loop is CASSISTSGNYGYTF. The CDR3 bases are TGTGCCAGTAGTATTAGCACCTCTGGGAACTATGGCTACACCTTC.

The DNA of the CDR3 is TGTGCCAGCAGCCCTGACAGGATTTATGGCTACACCTTC. Protein: CASSPDRIYGYTF. V usage is TRBV3-1 (or the pseudogene TRBV3-2) and J usage is TRBJ1-2; D possibly corresponds to TRBD1 (6 bases). The CDR3 runs 13 residues. V lost 4 bases and J lost 5, with 11 bases in between. CDR1 is LGHDT and CDR2 is YNNKEL in the germline V gene (reference sequence).

The chain employs TRBV27 and TRBJ1-1, with no clear D. Germline V gene sequence: CDR1 MNHEY, CDR2 SMNVEV (reference sequence). The CDR3 has 13 residues. The V end was cut by 3 bases, the J end by 6 bases, with 11 bases between. For the CDR3, the DNA is TGTGCCAGCAGTTTCCTGGGGAGTGCTGAAGCTTTCTTT. It is translated as CASSFLGSAEAFF.